These T cell receptor beta chains were read from a single sample in a study of PD-L1 blockade in urothelial cancer. Clones were sequenced by immunoSEQ multiplex PCR, and TCRdb holds only the in-frame ones, with some missing. The repertoire consists of about 79,000 clones, with approximately 86% occurring once and the leading ten covering 5.5% to 7.5%. The sequencing used PBMCs, collected around atezolizumab (anti-PD-L1) treatment. The receptor set was obtained from a man aged 35-49 years with urothelial cancer. Both conserved end residues are part of each CDR3. Fields, in order: clone size, J gene, V gene, D gene, CDR3 DNA, CDR3 protein. The D gene is left open where the match is weak. Part of the rows lack a size; the others show once, few, many or a class for expanded clones.

>once|TRBJ2-7|TRBV2|TRBD1
TGTGCCGGCCTACTGACCGGGACAGGGGGGTACGAGCAGTACTTC
CAGLLTGTGGYEQYF
>.|TRBJ2-3|TRBV18|TRBD2
TGTGCCAGCTCCGACCGGCGCGGGAGGGTTACAGATACGCAGTATTTT
CASSDRRGRVTDTQYF
>.|TRBJ1-1|TRBV4-1|.
TGCGCCAGCAGCCCCCAGACCCGGGGCACTGAAGCTTTCTTT
CASSPQTRGTEAFF
>.|TRBJ1-1|TRBV28|TRBD1
TGTGCCAGCAGTCCTCTGGGACAGGGGGGCACTGAAGCTTTCTTT
CASSPLGQGGTEAFF
>.|TRBJ2-5|TRBV4-1|.
TGCGCCAGCAGCGCCCGCTTACAAGGGGATAACCGCCAGTACTTC
CASSARLQGDNRQYF
>.|TRBJ1-2|TRBV28|TRBD1
TGTGCCAGCAGTTTAGACAGGGTCTATGGCTACACCTTC
CASSLDRVYGYTF
>.|TRBJ2-1|TRBV6-1|TRBD2
TGTGCCAGCAGTGAATTAACTAGCGGGAGAAACGAGCAGTTCTTC
CASSELTSGRNEQFF
>.|TRBJ2-5|TRBV27|TRBD2
TGTGCCAGCAGGGGAGGGCTTCAAGAGACCCAGTACTTC
CASRGGLQETQYF
>.|TRBJ2-7|TRBV28|.
TGTGCCAGCAGTTTTTCGGCAGGTCTCAGCGAGCAGTACTTC
CASSFSAGLSEQYF
>.|TRBJ2-5|TRBV7-2|TRBD2
TGTGCCAGCAGCCCCCGACCCCGGACTAGCGGGAGAGAGACCCAGTACTTC
CASSPRPRTSGRETQYF
>.|TRBJ2-7|TRBV29-1|TRBD2
TGCAGCGTTAGGCGGGGGGCGGGGGAGCAGTACTTC
CSVRRGAGEQYF
>.|TRBJ2-2|TRBV10-3|TRBD2
TGTGCCATCATGAGCTCACTAGCGGAACGCACCGGGGAGCTGTTTTTT
CAIMSSLAERTGELFF
>.|TRBJ2-1|TRBV4-1|TRBD1
TGCGCCAGCAGCCAAGGGGGGACAGGGGTTTTTAGCGGGACCTACTACAATGAGCAGTTCTTC
CASSQGGTGVFSGTYYNEQFF
>.|TRBJ1-1|TRBV6-5|TRBD1
TGTGCCAGCAGGTCGGGACAGGGTGAGACTGAAGCTTTCTTT
CASRSGQGETEAFF
>few|TRBJ1-1|TRBV7-7|.
TGTGCTAGCAGCTTAAACGGTAACACTGAAGCTTTCTTT
CASSLNGNTEAFF
>.|TRBJ2-3|TRBV2|TRBD2
TGTGCCAGCAGGGTCCTAGCGGGAGGCGCAGATACGCAGTATTTT
CASRVLAGGADTQYF
>.|TRBJ2-7|TRBV6-1|TRBD2
TGTGCCAGCCTGGGGACTAACTACGAGCAGTACTTC
CASLGTNYEQYF
>.|TRBJ2-7|TRBV7-9|TRBD1
TGTGCCAGCAGCCGGACAGGTCGGATCCACGAGCAGTACTTC
CASSRTGRIHEQYF
>once|TRBJ2-3|TRBV27|TRBD2
TGTGCCAGCAGTTTATACGGTGTAGCGGGCGATACGCAGTATTTT
CASSLYGVAGDTQYF
>.|TRBJ1-5|TRBV19|.
TGTGCCAGTAGCCTATACTGGAATCAGCCCCAGCATTTT
CASSLYWNQPQHF
>.|TRBJ2-7|TRBV21-1|.
TGTGCCAGCAGCAACTGGACTAGCGGACCCCTAGGGTTCTACGAGCAGTACTTC
CASSNWTSGPLGFYEQYF
>.|TRBJ1-1|TRBV7-2|.
TGTGCCAGCAGTAACGGGTACACTGAAGCTTTCTTT
CASSNGYTEAFF
>few|TRBJ2-1|TRBV6-5|TRBD2
TGTGCCAGCAGTCCTGGGACTAGCCGCTCTGGACGGTTCTTC
CASSPGTSRSGRFF
>.|TRBJ1-5|TRBV2|.
TGTGCCAGCAGTGAGCTCAGTAGCAATCAGCCCCAGCATTTT
CASSELSSNQPQHF
>.|TRBJ1-2|TRBV30|.
TGTGCCTCCACCCCCGAAGCCTCGGGTGGCTACACCTTC
CASTPEASGGYTF
>.|TRBJ2-7|TRBV9|.
TGTGCCAGCAGCGTCGGGACTGCTTCAACCTACGAGCAGTACTTC
CASSVGTASTYEQYF
>.|TRBJ2-7|TRBV6-5|.
TGTGCCAGCAGTTACTCCAAAACCGGCTACGAGCAGTACTTC
CASSYSKTGYEQYF
>.|TRBJ2-1|TRBV28|TRBD2
TGTGCCAGCAGTACCCCCTCCAGCGGGGCCTCCTACAATGAGCAGTTCTTC
CASSTPSSGASYNEQFF
>.|TRBJ1-2|TRBV6-6|TRBD1
TGTGCCAGCAGTTACGAGGGGGCCTATGGCTACACCTTC
CASSYEGAYGYTF
>.|TRBJ1-5|TRBV6-1|.
TGTGCCAGCAGTGAAGGTAGGACAGTAAGACTTATAAGTCAGCCCCAGCATTTT
CASSEGRTVRLISQPQHF